This TCR beta chain stems from a study of blood T cell repertoires in COVID-19. On the study more broadly: COVID-19 samples collected from the United States, Italy and Spain covered acute and convalescent phases. Sources were T cells, B-cell-depleted T cells, or PBMCs; the material itself was cDNA or gDNA.

This CDR3 has 15 amino acids. The germline gives CDR1 LNHNV, CDR2 YYDKDF (reference sequence). Trimming removed 0 bases from V and 2 bases from J, with 10 bases in between. Per the authors' pipeline: Reference gene primer amplification gave nucleated cell count estimates. The protocol was immunoSEQ multiplex PCR, while the TCRdb copy is restricted to in-frame clones and leaves out a portion. The D gene and trimming were derived from the DNA, and the V and J assignments and clone size from that table. The sample has about 81,000 clones; about 84% are singletons. The sample was peripheral blood. The rearrangement joins TRBV15 to TRBJ2-5; D is possibly TRBD1 (6 bases). The TCR sequence derives from a woman in her 70s with acute or convalescent COVID-19. The CDR3 protein is CATSRDRTAQETQYF. Written as DNA, the CDR3 is TGTGCCACCAGCAGAGATCGGACAGCTCAAGAGACCCAGTACTTC.